What follows are 10 T cell receptor beta chains derived from one specimen sequenced in a study of T cell changes during pregnancy in multiple sclerosis. Measured with immunoSEQ multiplex PCR; TCRdb has only the in-frame clones, and not every one. Of about 36,000 clones listed, 90% to 95% are singletons. This specimen consisted of CD4+ T cells from peripheral blood mononuclear cells, obtained in the third trimester of pregnancy. The receptors shown here come from a female donor in good health, enrolled as a control in a pregnancy study.

J is TRBJ1-1 and V is TRBV5-6, with 8 bases lining up with TRBD1. CDR3 length equals 16 residues. CDR1 and CDR2 (germline): SGHDT, YYEEEE. The trim removed 6 bases at V and 5 bases at J, leaving 15 bases unmatched. The DNA of the CDR3 is TGTGCCAGCAACCGACAGGGGACGGGCCTCGGGACTGAAGCTTTCTTT. This encodes CASNRQGTGLGTEAFF.

This sequence joins TRBV27 and TRBJ2-7, with 10 bases aligning to TRBD2. This CDR3 contains 14 residues. CDR1 and CDR2 from the germline V gene are MNHEY and SMNVEV (reference sequence). V was clipped by 8 bases and J by 4 bases; unmatched bases: 8. CDR3 amino acids: CASRRTSGAYEQYF. Written as DNA, the CDR3 is TGTGCCAGCCGGAGGACTAGCGGAGCTTACGAGCAGTACTTC.

The rearrangement links TRBV28 to TRBJ1-2; 7 bases align to TRBD1. The CDR3 totals 13 residues. The ends lost 10 bases at V and 3 bases at J; junction bases unmatched: 8. Germline V gene sequence: CDR1 MDHEN, CDR2 SYDVKM. CDR3 region: CATKLGTDYGYTF. CDR3 nucleotide sequence: TGTGCCACCAAACTGGGGACAGACTATGGCTACACCTTC.

The rearrangement uses TRBV28 and TRBJ1-3; 7 bases match TRBD1. The ends lost 3 bases at V and 4 bases at J; junction bases unmatched: 12. The CDR3 length is 17 residues. The germline gives CDR1 MDHEN, CDR2 SYDVKM. The CDR3 coding sequence is TGTGCCAGCAGTTTTTGGCCGGGACAGAGAGAAGGAAACACCATATATTTT. This sequence encodes CASSFWPGQREGNTIYF.

The chain links TRBV18 to TRBJ1-4, with a possible D match to TRBD1 (6 bases). The CDR3 contains 13 residues. Germline V gives CDR1 KGHSH, CDR2 LQKENI. V was clipped by 3 bases and J by 8 bases, with 10 bases between them. In nucleotides, the CDR3 is TGTGCCAGCTCACCTATCCAGGGGGAAAAACTGTTTTTT. Residues: CASSPIQGEKLFF.

The chain uses TRBV19 and TRBJ2-6; D gene uncertain. CDR1 and CDR2 from the germline V gene are LNHDA and SQIVND (reference sequence). Trimming stripped 8 bases from V and 0 bases from J, with 5 bases between. CDR3 size: 13 residues. CDR3 amino acids: CASLSSGANVLTF. CDR3 bases: TGTGCCAGTCTTTCCTCTGGGGCCAACGTCCTGACTTTC.

The chain joins TRBV2 to TRBJ2-5; 9 bases are a match to TRBD1. Trimming cost V 3 bases and J 2 bases; bases outside gene matches: 7. Germline CDR1 and CDR2: SNHLY and FYNNEI. This CDR3 region has 16 residues. As DNA, the CDR3 is TGTGCCAGCAGTGAGGGGGGACAGGGCCAGCAAGAGACCCAGTACTTC. Protein: CASSEGGQGQQETQYF.

The chain couples TRBV18 to TRBJ1-5; a weak D match, TRBD1 (5 bases). V was cut by 3 bases and J by 5 bases, with 26 bases left in between. This CDR3 is 19 amino acids long. CDR1 and CDR2 (germline): KGHSH, LQKENI. The CDR3 region has the DNA TGTGCCAGCTCACCTTTTTCGGGACGTAACTTTGCGGGGGATCAGCCCCAGCATTTT. Amino acids: CASSPFSGRNFAGDQPQHF.

This clone was picked up one time. J is TRBJ2-5 and V is TRBV30; D perhaps matches TRBD2 (5 bases). Germline lookup yields CDR1 GTSNPN and CDR2 SVGIG (reference sequence). Trimming cost V 4 bases and J 5 bases, with 8 bases left between them. The CDR3 is made up of 11 amino acids. CDR3 coding DNA: TGTGCCTGGAAGGGAGAGGAGACCCAGTACTTC. Amino acids: CAWKGEETQYF.

This clone was detected only once. The chain is built from TRBV29-1 and TRBJ2-1; D ambiguous. The CDR3 length is 13 residues. Trimming took 1 base from V and 5 from J, leaving 9 bases between them. In germline, CDR1 is SQVTM, CDR2 ANQGSEA. DNA for the CDR3: TGCAGCGTTGAAGCGGGTCATCACAATGAGCAGTTCTTC. As protein: CSVEAGHHNEQFF.